This entry is about one T cell receptor beta chain. The target antigen is unknown. It was the library that attached unique molecular identifiers to individual cDNA molecules. TCRdb fed the RACE reads into MiXCR, producing one record per CDR3 protein. The table lists approximately 75,000 distinct CDR3 sequences, 8.5% of them singletons. The data belong to a study of human T cells and chemical hapten exposure. As for time point: patch test 2, 6 weeks after DPC sensitization. Documented treatment: therapeutic diphenylcyclopropenone sensitization with weekly scalp DPC. The length of the CDR3 is 19 residues. The V gene end was trimmed by 7 bases and the J gene end by 2 bases; junction bases not matched to a gene: 12. General study points: As the donors had alopecia, their immune response may differ from healthy people's. TCRs exceeding 1 in 1000 frequency stayed unchanged with DPC sensitization. Against controls, expanded TCRs gave rise to significantly more large CDR3 similarity clusters.

This clonotype originated in a woman aged 50 to 60 with alopecia areata. Some clones in this sample may be carry-over from other donors' samples. The chain employs TRBV6-7 and TRBJ2-2, with 14 nucleotides matching TRBD2. TRBV6-7 is assigned to the ORF class and has an uncertain function. The starting material was whole blood, obtained in connection with sensitization to the hapten diphenylcyclopropenone (DPC). The CDR3 coding sequence is TGTGCCAGCACTATCAATGGACTAGCGGGGGGCAAAAACACCGGGGAGCTGTTTTTT. Amino acid sequence: CASTINGLAGGKNTGELFF.